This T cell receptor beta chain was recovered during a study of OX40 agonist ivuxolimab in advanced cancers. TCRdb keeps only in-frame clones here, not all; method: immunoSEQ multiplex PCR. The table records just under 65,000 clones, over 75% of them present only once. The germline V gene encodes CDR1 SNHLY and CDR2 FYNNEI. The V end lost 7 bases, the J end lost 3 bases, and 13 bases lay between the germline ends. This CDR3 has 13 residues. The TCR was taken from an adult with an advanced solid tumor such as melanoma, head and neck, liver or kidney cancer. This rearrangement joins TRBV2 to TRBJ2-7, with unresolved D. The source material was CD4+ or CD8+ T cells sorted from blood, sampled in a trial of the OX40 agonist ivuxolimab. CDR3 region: CASTLVGNYEQYF. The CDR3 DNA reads TGTGCCAGCACCTTGGTAGGGAACTACGAGCAGTACTTC.